This passage covers 9 T cell receptor beta chains from one sample sequenced in a study of T cells after yellow fever vaccination. TCRdb independently ran MiXCR on the 5' RACE reads; one entry per CDR3 protein. The table shows some 550,000 distinct CDR3 sequences, with roughly 21% occurring only once. The sample here was PBMCs, taken 15 days after the yellow fever booster vaccination. Receptor source: a man aged 25 to 45 who received the YFV17D yellow fever vaccine.

The V gene is TRBV11-2, the J gene TRBJ2-5, with D possibly being TRBD1 (6 bases). The germline gives CDR1 SGHAT, CDR2 FQNNGV. The CDR3 covers 18 residues. Trimming cost V 4 bases and J 2 bases, with 23 bases left between them. The CDR3 DNA follows: TGTGCCAGCAGCTGGAGTTCAGGGTTCGGGACAAGTCAAGAGACCCAGTACTTC. It translates to CASSWSSGFGTSQETQYF.

V is TRBV20-1 and J is TRBJ2-1; TRBD1 aligns across 8 bases. The V and J ends lost 3 bases and 9 bases, in that order; junction bases with no gene match: 1. Germline V CDR1 and CDR2: DFQATT, SNEGSKA (reference sequence). The CDR3 has 11 amino acids. As DNA, the CDR3 is TGCAGTGCTAGGGGGACAGGTGAGCAGTTCTTC. It encodes CSARGTGEQFF.

The V and J genes are TRBV7-8 and TRBJ2-3; 13 positions match TRBD2. After removal of 0 bases from V and 2 bases from J, the junction contained 8 bases not matched to a gene. Per the germline V gene, CDR1 is SGHVS and CDR2 is FQNEAQ. The CDR3 has 19 residues. The CDR3 DNA follows: TGTGCCAGCAGCTTAGCGCATGGGACTAGCGGGGCCATCACAGATACGCAGTATTTT. It translates to CASSLAHGTSGAITDTQYF.

This clonotype was detected only a few times. The chain employs TRBV15 and TRBJ2-7; D may be TRBD1 or TRBD2 (6 bases each). Trimming took off 0 bases at V and 0 bases at J, with 12 bases between the two ends. This CDR3 spans 16 amino acids. Germline lookup yields CDR1 LNHNV and CDR2 YYDKDF (reference sequence). The CDR3 DNA is TGTGCCACCAGCAGAGATCTAGGGGGGAACTCCTACGAGCAGTACTTC. It specifies CATSRDLGGNSYEQYF.

The sample holds a few counts of this clonotype. The CDR3 protein is CASPEDRNNEQFF. The CDR3, as DNA: TGTGCCAGCCCCGAAGATAGGAACAATGAGCAGTTCTTC. The chain uses TRBV21-1 and TRBJ2-1. TRBV21-1 constitutes a pseudogene. CDR3 length equals 13 residues.

This clonotype was found a few times. This chain's CDR3 is CASSLLLVPISNQPQHF. The CDR3 coding sequence is TGCGCCAGCAGCTTGTTGTTGGTCCCAATTAGCAATCAGCCCCAGCATTTT. The gene calls are TRBV5-1 and TRBJ1-5; no definite D call. The CDR3 runs to 17 residues. The germline V gene encodes CDR1 SGHRS and CDR2 YFSETQ. The V gene lost 1 base and the J gene lost 0 bases, with 14 bases spanning the gap.

The chain links TRBV11-2 to TRBJ2-7; D gene ambiguous. Germline V gene sequence: CDR1 SGHAT, CDR2 FQNNGV. The CDR3 has 15 amino acids. V lost 1 base and J 0 bases, leaving 10 bases between the germline ends. The CDR3 DNA follows: TGTGCCAGCAGCTTAGGCCCCGATATCTCCTACGAGCAGTACTTC. This codes for CASSLGPDISYEQYF. Complete variable domain (other parts from reference TRBV11-2 and TRBJ2-7): EAGVAQSPRYKIIEKRQSVAFWCNPISGHATLYWYQQILGQGPKLLIQFQNNGVVDDSQLPKDRFSAERLKGVDSTLKIQPAKLEDSAVYLCASSLGPDISYEQYFGPGTRLTVT.

There are a few counts of this clonotype. CDR3 sequence reads: CASSRSWGSTDTQYF. The DNA of the CDR3 is TGTGCCAGCAGCCGGAGTTGGGGGTCCACAGATACGCAGTATTTT. The chain joins TRBV6-2 or TRBV6-3 to TRBJ2-3; D tentatively reads TRBD1 or TRBD2 (5 bases each). Trimming took 6 bases from V and 2 from J, leaving 15 bases between them. The V gene's germline CDR1 is MNHEY and CDR2 SVGEGT. This CDR3 spans 15 amino acids.

V usage is TRBV20-1 and J usage is TRBJ2-7; no reliable D call. V was pared by 4 bases and J by 0 bases, with 13 bases between. Germline CDR1 and CDR2: DFQATT and SNEGSKA (reference sequence). The CDR3 spans 14 residues. As DNA, the CDR3 is TGCAGTGCTACTTCGCGGAAGAGCTCCTACGAGCAGTACTTC. Its translation is CSATSRKSSYEQYF.